Each of the 32 T cell receptor beta chains below was sequenced from the same sample in a study of CD8 T cells in Susac syndrome. Random-hexamer reverse transcription was applied to roughly 0.5 to 1 ug RNA. TCRdb itself ran the immunoSEQ multiplex PCR reads through MiXCR, one entry per CDR3 protein. This sample has around 100,000 distinct CDR3 sequences, with around 95% found just once. Sequences were obtained from CD8+ T cells from PBMCs. The receptors here all came from a human donor with Susac syndrome.

V is TRBV29-1 and J is TRBJ2-3, with 13 bases matching TRBD2. V was pared by 4 bases and J by 2 bases, with 3 bases of the junction left unmatched. The CDR3 is 15 residues long. CDR1 and CDR2 from the germline V gene are SQVTM and ANQGSEA. DNA for the CDR3: TGCAGCGTTGTACTAGCGGGGGGGCTCACAGATACGCAGTATTTT. It yields the protein CSVVLAGGLTDTQYF.

The chain links TRBV7-2 to TRBJ2-6; possibly TRBD1 for D (6 bases). Germline V gives CDR1 SGHTA, CDR2 FQGNSA. V was clipped by 7 bases and J by 5 bases, with 15 bases between them. This CDR3 spans 15 amino acids. The chain's CDR3 is CASTHDRLRANVLTF. In nucleotides, the CDR3 is TGTGCCAGCACCCACGACAGGTTGCGGGCCAACGTCCTGACTTTC.

The rearrangement links TRBV29-1 to TRBJ1-1, with 8 bases identical to TRBD1. V shed 2 bases and J 7 bases; nucleotides not matched to a gene: 15. CDR1 and CDR2 (germline): SQVTM, ANQGSEA. The CDR3 sequence is 16 residues long. This chain's CDR3 is CSVESGQGGGVGEAFF. In DNA form, the CDR3 reads TGCAGCGTTGAAAGCGGACAGGGAGGAGGCGTGGGTGAAGCTTTCTTT.

This clonotype appeared a single time. V is TRBV11-2 and J is TRBJ2-1; 9 bases are a match to TRBD1. The CDR3 is 14 residues long. In germline, CDR1 is SGHAT, CDR2 FQNNGV. V was clipped by 8 bases and J by 4 bases; unmatched bases: 6. Here the CDR3 reads CASGYRGPYNEQFF. CDR3 bases: TGTGCCAGCGGATACAGGGGGCCTTACAATGAGCAGTTCTTC.

The CDR3 sequence is CATSRDLGGPLHF. The DNA for the CDR3 is TGTGCCACCAGCAGAGATCTCGGGGGACCCCTCCACTTT. This rearrangement joins TRBV15 to TRBJ1-6, with D possibly matching TRBD1 (5 bases). The CDR3 is 13 residues long. V was shortened by 0 bases and J by 12 bases, with 9 bases between the two germline ends. CDR1 and CDR2 (germline): LNHNV, YYDKDF (reference sequence).

In its sample, this clonotype was seen once. The V gene is TRBV20-1, the J gene TRBJ1-1, with D hard to call. Deletions cut 6 bases from V and 2 bases from J, with 10 bases between. Per germline, CDR1 DFQATT and CDR2 SNEGSKA (reference sequence). The CDR3 loop spans 12 amino acids. CDR3 in amino acids: CSAAGVNTEAFF. The CDR3 nucleotides read TGCAGTGCGGCCGGGGTCAACACTGAAGCTTTCTTT.

The rearrangement uses TRBV4-1 and TRBJ1-2; 10 bases map to TRBD1. The germline gives CDR1 MGHRA, CDR2 YSYEKL. V was clipped by 2 bases and J by 8 bases; unmatched bases: 5. The CDR3 is made up of 14 amino acids. The CDR3 loop reads CASSQPGQGSGYTF. CDR3 DNA: TGCGCCAGCAGCCAACCGGGACAGGGGAGCGGCTACACCTTC.

V usage is TRBV29-1 and J usage is TRBJ1-2, with D hard to call. Between the trimmed V and J ends, which lost 5 bases and 1 base, there was a span of 17 bases. The CDR3 is 15 amino acids. Germline loops: CDR1 SQVTM, CDR2 ANQGSEA. The CDR3 loop reads CSVYISGIDNYGYTF. In DNA form, the CDR3 reads TGCAGCGTTTATATTTCGGGGATAGATAACTATGGCTACACCTTC.

J is TRBJ2-2 and V is TRBV20-1; a possible D gene is TRBD1 (6 bases). The CDR3 contains 12 residues. Trimming took 6 bases from V and 2 from J, leaving 7 bases between them. Germline V CDR1 and CDR2: DFQATT, SNEGSKA (reference sequence). The CDR3 sequence: CSAQGNTGELFF. The DNA for the CDR3 is TGCAGTGCACAGGGTAACACCGGGGAGCTGTTTTTT.

This clonotype is a singleton in its sample. V usage is TRBV10-1 and J usage is TRBJ2-3; 8 bases are shared with TRBD2. V shed 6 bases, J shed 6 bases, and the junction held 14 bases outside the gene matches. Germline lookup yields CDR1 WNHNN and CDR2 SYGVQD (reference sequence). The length of the CDR3 is 16 residues. DNA for the CDR3: TGCGCCAGCAGACAGAGCGGGAGTACCGAGGGGGATACGCAGTATTTT. It codes for CASRQSGSTEGDTQYF.

V is TRBV27 and J is TRBJ2-1; 9 nucleotides align to TRBD1. CDR3 length equals 15 residues. Trimming took 6 bases from V and 9 from J; bases not matched to a gene: 12. Germline CDR1 MNHEY, CDR2 SMNVEV (reference sequence). In nucleotides, the CDR3 is TGTGCCAGCAGGACAGGGGGATCTGAGGTTGGTGAGCAGTTCTTC. Its translation is CASRTGGSEVGEQFF.

The rearrangement uses TRBV19 and TRBJ2-3; 12 bases match TRBD2. V trimming: 7 bases; J trimming: 3 bases; junction bases outside the gene matches: 5. The CDR3 is 15 amino acids. Per the germline V gene, CDR1 is LNHDA and CDR2 is SQIVND (reference sequence). CDR3 region: CASTQGLAGTDTQYF. CDR3 bases: TGTGCCAGTACCCAAGGACTAGCGGGGACAGATACGCAGTATTTT.

The chain carries TRBV9 and TRBJ2-2; 7 bases line up with TRBD1. Germline CDR1 reads SGDLS; CDR2 reads YYNGEE. The trim removed 0 bases at V and 4 bases at J, leaving 6 bases unmatched. The length of the CDR3 is 16 residues. The CDR3 loop reads CASSVGEGAATGELFF. The CDR3 DNA reads TGTGCCAGCAGCGTAGGAGAGGGGGCCGCCACCGGGGAGCTGTTTTTT. The full variable domain, completed using reference TRBV9 and TRBJ2-2, is DSGVTQTPKHLITATGQRVTLRCSPRSGDLSVYWYQQSLDQGLQFLIQYYNGEERAKGNILERFSAQQFPDLHSELNLSSLELGDSALYFCASSVGEGAATGELFFGEGSRLTVL.

This clonotype was observed once. The chain uses TRBV29-1 and TRBJ1-1, with D possibly TRBD1 on 5 matching bases. Per the germline V gene, CDR1 is SQVTM and CDR2 is ANQGSEA. The length of the CDR3 is 10 residues. CDR3 DNA sequence: TGCGCAGGCGGGGGGACTGAAGCTTTCTTT. It codes for CAGGGTEAFF.

This chain joins TRBV20-1 and TRBJ2-7; TRBD2 aligns across 8 bases. CDR3 length: 13 residues. The V gene end was trimmed by 3 bases and the J gene end by 2 bases; junction bases not matched to a gene: 3. Germline V lookup: CDR1 DFQATT, CDR2 SNEGSKA (reference sequence). The CDR3 DNA follows: TGCAGTGCTAGCGGGAGGGAAACCTACGAGCAGTACTTC. Its translation is CSASGRETYEQYF.

This chain joins TRBV29-1 and TRBJ2-7, with 10 nucleotides matching TRBD2. Germline CDR1 is SQVTM and CDR2 is ANQGSEA. The CDR3 has 14 amino acids. V lost 6 bases to trimming and J lost 3 bases; unmatched junction nucleotides: 8. The CDR3 coding sequence is TGCAGCGTAGCGGGGGGGCCCGCTGGCTACGAGCAGTACTTC. It specifies CSVAGGPAGYEQYF.

V is TRBV28 and J is TRBJ2-1; D ambiguous. Trimming took off 9 bases at V and 11 bases at J, with 8 bases between the two ends. The germline V gene has CDR1 MDHEN and CDR2 SYDVKM. The CDR3 sequence is 9 residues long. The CDR3 here is CARAEKQFF. CDR3 coding DNA: TGTGCCAGGGCCGAAAAGCAGTTCTTC. Variable domain in full (rest from reference TRBV28 and TRBJ2-1): DVKVTQSSRYLVKRTGEKVFLECVQDMDHENMFWYRQDPGLGLRLIYFSYDVKMKEKGDIPEGYSVSREKKERFSLILESASTNQTSMYLCARAEKQFFGPGTRLTVL.

V is TRBV29-1 and J is TRBJ1-2; perhaps TRBD1 as D (6 bases). The V gene's germline CDR1 is SQVTM and CDR2 ANQGSEA. The CDR3 spans 13 residues. With 4 bases removed from V and 3 bases from J, the gap between germline ends came to 12 bases. CDR3 residues: CSVGKPGDYGYTF. CDR3 nucleotides: TGCAGCGTTGGAAAACCAGGGGACTATGGCTACACCTTC.

V is TRBV19 and J is TRBJ2-7; D might be TRBD2 (6 bases). CDR3 length: 15 residues. Germline V gene sequence: CDR1 LNHDA, CDR2 SQIVND (reference sequence). V was trimmed by 6 bases and J by 3 bases, leaving 18 bases between them. Written as DNA, the CDR3 is TGTGCCAGTAGCACCGGGACTCCTGGGTTCTACGAGCAGTACTTC. It translates to CASSTGTPGFYEQYF.

The chain carries TRBV13 and TRBJ2-7; 7 nucleotides line up with TRBD1. Germline lookup yields CDR1 PRHDT and CDR2 FYEKMQ (reference sequence). V lost 8 bases, J lost 2 bases, and 3 bases stayed unmatched. There are 12 residues in the CDR3. In DNA, the CDR3 is TGTGCCAGCTCCGGGACAGCCTACGAGCAGTACTTC. Amino acid sequence: CASSGTAYEQYF.

This chain links TRBV15 with TRBJ2-3; 12 positions agree with TRBD2. This CDR3 is built from 16 residues. Germline loops: CDR1 LNHNV, CDR2 YYDKDF (reference sequence). With 3 bases clipped from V and 4 bases from J, the junction kept 5 bases outside the gene matches. CDR3 in amino acids: CATSSRTSGIADTQYF. Written as DNA, the CDR3 is TGTGCCACCAGCAGTAGGACTAGCGGGATCGCAGATACGCAGTATTTT.

The rearrangement joins TRBV6-6 to TRBJ1-4; TRBD1 matches 7 bases. With 5 bases clipped from V and 4 bases from J, the junction kept 4 bases outside the gene matches. Per germline, CDR1 MNHNY and CDR2 SVGAGI (reference sequence). The CDR3 contains 14 residues. This CDR3 reads CASSPDRNNEKLFF. The CDR3 DNA follows: TGTGCCAGCAGTCCGGACAGGAATAATGAAAAACTGTTTTTT.

The rearrangement joins TRBV29-1 to TRBJ2-4, with a weak D call TRBD2 (6 bases). The germline CDR1 and CDR2 sequences are SQVTM and ANQGSEA. The CDR3 spans 14 residues. Between the trimmed V and J ends, which lost 4 bases and 0 bases, there was a span of 10 bases. The DNA for the CDR3 is TGCAGCGTTGCGGGACTGCTAGCCAAAAACATTCAGTACTTC. Translated, it gives CSVAGLLAKNIQYF.

V usage is TRBV14 and J usage is TRBJ2-1; D gene unclear. Germline CDR1 reads SGHDN; CDR2 reads FVKESK. The ends were cut back, 1 base at V and 9 bases at J, with 10 bases in the middle. The CDR3 loop spans 13 amino acids. CDR3 DNA: TGTGCCAGCAGCCAAGTTTTGTCCGCTGAGCAGTTCTTC. Translation gives CASSQVLSAEQFF. Variable domain in full (rest from reference TRBV14 and TRBJ2-1): EAGVTQFPSHSVIEKGQTVTLRCDPISGHDNLYWYRRVMGKEIKFLLHFVKESKQDESGMPNNRFLAERTGGTYSTLKVQPAELEDSGVYFCASSQVLSAEQFFGPGTRLTVL.

V is TRBV20-1 and J is TRBJ1-2, with D maybe TRBD1 (5 bases). This CDR3 has 12 amino acids. Germline V gene sequence: CDR1 DFQATT, CDR2 SNEGSKA (reference sequence). V was pared by 6 bases and J by 4 bases, with 12 bases between. This CDR3 is CSAPGTVYGYTF. In DNA, the CDR3 is TGCAGTGCCCCTGGGACGGTCTATGGCTACACCTTC.

V is TRBV12-5 and J is TRBJ2-5; 10 bases line up with TRBD1. The CDR3 is 16 amino acids. Germline trimming cut 5 bases from V and 2 bases from J; bases unmatched to any gene: 8. CDR1 is LGHNT, CDR2 FRNRAP, per germline. CDR3 residues: CASGGTGDGGQETQYF. The DNA for the CDR3 is TGTGCTAGTGGTGGGACAGGGGATGGGGGGCAAGAGACCCAGTACTTC. Based on the CDR3 plus reference TRBV12-5 and TRBJ2-5, the full variable domain is DARVTQTPRHKVTEMGQEVTMRCQPILGHNTVFWYRQTMMQGLELLAYFRNRAPLDDSGMPKDRFSAEMPDATLATLKIQPSEPRDSAVYFCASGGTGDGGQETQYFGPGTRLLVL.

V gene TRBV7-9 combines with J gene TRBJ1-2; 8 bases are a match to TRBD1. CDR1 is SEHNR, CDR2 FQNEAQ, per germline (reference sequence). V trimming: 7 bases; J trimming: 6 bases; junction bases outside the gene matches: 13. The CDR3 covers 15 residues. The CDR3 here is CASNLPDRVQHGYTF. CDR3 nucleotides: TGTGCCAGCAACCTACCGGACAGGGTCCAGCATGGCTACACCTTC.

The rearrangement joins TRBV19 to TRBJ1-2, with TRBD1 matching 8 bases. The V segment lost 7 bases and the J segment 3 bases; nucleotides outside the gene matches: 7. The CDR3 contains 14 residues. CDR1 and CDR2 (germline): LNHDA, SQIVND (reference sequence). The CDR3 bases are TGTGCCAGTACCCCCGGACAGGGTTACTATGGCTACACCTTC. Translated, it gives CASTPGQGYYGYTF.

The V and J genes are TRBV6-5 and TRBJ1-5; D call uncertain. Germline assignment: CDR1 MNHEY and CDR2 SVGAGI. This CDR3 region has 13 residues. V gave up 2 bases and J gave up 2 bases, with 4 bases separating them. CDR3 sequence: CASSYAGNQPQHF. The CDR3 DNA sequence: TGTGCCAGCAGTTACGCGGGCAATCAGCCCCAGCATTTT.

This chain joins TRBV20-1 and TRBJ1-1, with D possibly TRBD1 on 6 matching bases. Deletions cut 0 bases from V and 6 bases from J, with 11 bases between. This CDR3 is built from 13 residues. Germline V lookup: CDR1 DFQATT, CDR2 SNEGSKA (reference sequence). CDR3 amino acids: CSARELQGAEAFF. CDR3 sequence (DNA): TGCAGTGCTAGAGAGCTACAGGGCGCTGAAGCTTTCTTT.

This clonotype is a singleton in its sample. V gene TRBV13 combines with J gene TRBJ2-7, with D possibly TRBD2 on 7 matching bases. CDR1 is PRHDT, CDR2 FYEKMQ, per germline (reference sequence). V was cut by 2 bases and J by 3 bases, with 11 bases left in between. This CDR3 spans 14 amino acids. CDR3 sequence reads: CASSLQGGDYEQYF. CDR3 DNA sequence: TGTGCCAGCAGCTTACAAGGGGGGGACTACGAGCAGTACTTC.

This chain uses TRBV4-1 with TRBJ1-5, with 8 bases fitting TRBD1. With 2 bases clipped from V and 3 bases from J, the junction kept 9 bases outside the gene matches. CDR1 is MGHRA and CDR2 is YSYEKL in the germline V gene. The CDR3 is 17 residues long. CDR3 sequence reads: CASSQTQGARVNQPQHF. The CDR3 DNA follows: TGCGCCAGCAGCCAAACCCAGGGGGCGCGAGTCAATCAGCCCCAGCATTTT.